The 31 T cell receptor beta chains presented below share a single source sample, sequenced in a study of cytomegalovirus exposure and HLA in healthy donors. The PCR employed 60 Vbeta primers together with 13 Jbeta primers. Only in-frame clones appear in the TCRdb table, and some are missing; sequencing was by immunoSEQ multiplex PCR. The sample shows about 200,000 clones, over 75% of them seen only once. Specimen: PBMCs. The receptor set was obtained from a woman in her 30s in good health and CMV-seronegative.

This clone was seen a few times. V is TRBV9 and J is TRBJ1-6, with D possibly matching TRBD1 (5 bases). The CDR3 has 14 amino acids. The V end lost 3 bases, the J end lost 10 bases, and 14 bases lay between the germline ends. Germline V CDR1 and CDR2: SGDLS, YYNGEE. The CDR3 nucleotides read TGTGCCAGCAGCGATACAACGGGGGGATCACCCCTCCACTTT. This sequence encodes CASSDTTGGSPLHF.

In its sample, this clone was seen a few times. The chain joins TRBV13 to TRBJ1-1; weak D call: TRBD1 (6 bases). The germline gives CDR1 PRHDT, CDR2 FYEKMQ (reference sequence). Trimming pared 6 bases from V and 6 bases from J, leaving 11 bases between. This CDR3 has 12 amino acids. The CDR3 DNA is TGTGCCAGCAGACTAGGGGGGGCTGAAGCTTTCTTT. Translated, it gives CASRLGGAEAFF.

Concerning this clone itself: Compared with germline, one end of the junction differs, possibly owing to a read error. This chain joins TRBV7-9 and TRBJ1-6, with D possibly TRBD1 on 6 matching bases. CDR1 is SEHNR, CDR2 FQNEAQ, per germline (reference sequence). This CDR3 comprises 14 residues. CDR3 region: CSSSPGQSNSPLHF. CDR3 DNA sequence: TGTTCCAGCAGCCCCGGACAGTCTAATTCACCCCTCCACTTT.

The chain employs TRBV5-1 and TRBJ2-7; 7 bases line up with TRBD1. Per the germline V gene, CDR1 is SGHRS and CDR2 is YFSETQ. J was trimmed by 4 bases and V by 1 base; bases with no gene match: 8. The CDR3 is 15 residues long. Here the CDR3 DNA reads TGCGCCAGCAGCTTGACTCGGACAGGACTTTACGAGCAGTACTTC. This gives the protein CASSLTRTGLYEQYF.

The chain carries TRBV6-6 and TRBJ1-4; 8 nucleotides align to TRBD1. This CDR3 is 14 amino acids long. V dropped 2 bases and J dropped 6; count of bases not matched to a gene: 2. Germline loops: CDR1 MNHNY, CDR2 SVGAGI (reference sequence). CDR3 in DNA: TGTGCCAGCAGTTACCCAGGGGGCTATGAAAAACTGTTTTTT. This translates into CASSYPGGYEKLFF.

This clone has a single count. The rearrangement joins TRBV5-4 to TRBJ2-3; tentatively, D is TRBD1 (6 bases). The length of the CDR3 is 14 residues. The V gene lost 4 bases and the J gene lost 2 bases, with 11 bases spanning the gap. Germline V gives CDR1 SGHNT, CDR2 YYREEE (reference sequence). The CDR3 sequence is CASSPGHDTDTQYF. CDR3 bases: TGTGCCAGCAGCCCGGGACACGACACAGATACGCAGTATTTT.

The chain employs TRBV6-1 and TRBJ1-5, with D tentatively TRBD1 (6 bases). CDR1 and CDR2 (germline): MNHNS, SASEGT. CDR3 length equals 18 residues. Deletions cut 3 bases from V and 1 base from J, with 19 bases between. The CDR3 DNA sequence: TGTGCCAGCAGTGACCTAAAGGGGGTCAAAATAAGCAATCAGCCCCAGCATTTT. It specifies CASSDLKGVKISNQPQHF.

The chain joins TRBV5-3 to TRBJ2-2, with D possibly TRBD2 on 5 matching bases. TRBV5-3 is labeled an ORF, and its function is uncertain. The V and J ends lost 4 bases and 3 bases respectively, with 16 bases between them. The CDR3 is 16 residues long. CDR3 sequence reads: CARSRVEAYDTGELFF. For the CDR3, the DNA is TGTGCCAGAAGCAGAGTGGAGGCCTATGACACCGGGGAGCTGTTTTTT.

This clone was detected only once. The V and J genes are TRBV4-1 and TRBJ1-5; possible D gene TRBD1, 6 bases. CDR1 and CDR2 (germline): MGHRA, YSYEKL. The CDR3 is made up of 15 amino acids. V shed 1 base and J shed 5 bases, with 12 bases lying between them. The CDR3 spells CASSQVGRGHQPQHF. The CDR3 nucleotides read TGCGCCAGCAGCCAAGTGGGCAGGGGTCATCAGCCCCAGCATTTT.

Concerning this clone itself: The final CDR3 position lacks the conserved phenylalanine or tryptophan, pointing to a likely read error. Because the CDR3's place on the DNA is in doubt, the DNA is left out and the CDR3 is given as listed by TCRdb. The chain is built from TRBV5-4 and TRBJ2-7; the table names TRBD2, a call not compared with the DNA. CDR1 SGHNT and CDR2 YYREEE come from the germline V gene (reference sequence). The CDR3 totals 13 residues, both ends included. CDR3 in amino acids: CASSLVSSGGHQE.

The CDR3 spells CASSPLRGAEQYF. The CDR3 DNA is TGTGCCAGCTCACCCCTACGGGGGGCCGAGCAGTACTTC. The chain has TRBV18 and TRBJ2-7; D might be TRBD2 (7 bases). Per germline, CDR1 KGHSH and CDR2 LQKENI. Trimming removed 3 bases from V and 6 bases from J, with 12 bases in between. This CDR3 has 13 amino acids.

Note on this clone: At the DNA level, this CDR3 is encoded by other sequences in the same sample as well. This chain links TRBV25-1 with TRBJ1-1; D not certain. The V gene lost 2 bases and the J gene lost 0 bases, with 16 bases spanning the gap. The CDR3 contains 17 residues. Germline-derived CDR1 and CDR2 are MGHDK and SYGVNS. The CDR3 loop is CASSETLMGDLNTEAFF. CDR3 nucleotides: TGTGCCAGCAGTGAAACCCTAATGGGCGATCTGAACACTGAAGCTTTCTTT.

The genes are TRBV28 and TRBJ1-2, with 8 positions matching TRBD1. This CDR3 has 14 amino acids. Germline CDR1 reads MDHEN; CDR2 reads SYDVKM. The junction had 2 bases not matched to a gene; V was cut back by 2 bases and J by 3 bases. CDR3 bases: TGTGCCAGCAGTTTAGGCAGGGGGCACTATGGCTACACCTTC. It specifies CASSLGRGHYGYTF.

The rearrangement uses TRBV28 and TRBJ1-1; D gene ambiguous. V lost 5 bases, J lost 4 bases, and 11 bases lay in between. Looked up from germline, CDR1 is MDHEN and CDR2 is SYDVKM. The CDR3 is 13 residues long. This CDR3 is CASSTRVFTEAFF. The CDR3 DNA sequence: TGTGCCAGCAGTACGCGGGTTTTCACTGAAGCTTTCTTT.

V and J are TRBV28 and TRBJ2-1, with 7 nucleotides matching TRBD2. Germline V CDR1 and CDR2: MDHEN, SYDVKM. V gave up 5 bases and J gave up 1 base; unmatched junction bases: 17. The CDR3 is 19 residues long. The CDR3 loop reads CASSIKRGGRRKSYNEQFF. Written as DNA, the CDR3 is TGTGCCAGCAGTATAAAAAGAGGCGGGAGAAGGAAGTCCTACAATGAGCAGTTCTTC.

V is TRBV2 and J is TRBJ1-1, with TRBD1 as a possible D gene (5 bases). Germline V gives CDR1 SNHLY, CDR2 FYNNEI. V lost 6 bases and J 3 bases, leaving 11 bases between the germline ends. The CDR3 runs 13 residues. The DNA for the CDR3 is TGTGCCAGCAGCACTCAGACAGACACTGAAGCTTTCTTT. Translated: CASSTQTDTEAFF. The variable domain in full, with the rest retrieved from reference TRBV2 and TRBJ1-1, is EPEVTQTPSHQVTQMGQEVILRCVPISNHLYFYWYRQILGQKVEFLVSFYNNEISEKSEIFDDQFSVERPDGSNFTLKIRSTKLEDSAMYFCASSTQTDTEAFFGQGTRLTVV.

Points on this clone: The identical CDR3 is also encoded by other nucleotide sequences in the sample. The chain carries TRBV2 and TRBJ1-1; TRBD1 is a possible D gene (6 bases). The germline V gene encodes CDR1 SNHLY and CDR2 FYNNEI. The germline V and J ends were trimmed by 6 bases and 3 bases, with 11 bases remaining between them. The CDR3 has 13 amino acids. The DNA for the CDR3 is TGTGCCAGCAGACAGGGTAGGGACACTGAAGCTTTCTTT. It yields the protein CASRQGRDTEAFF.

This clone was observed a single time. V and J are TRBV9 and TRBJ2-7; possible D gene TRBD1, 6 bases. Trimming shortened V by 3 bases and J by 1 base, and 8 bases separated the two germline ends. Germline CDR1 is SGDLS and CDR2 is YYNGEE. The CDR3 consists of 13 residues. The CDR3 loop reads CASSGGQSYEQYF. The CDR3 nucleotides read TGTGCCAGCAGCGGCGGACAGTCCTACGAGCAGTACTTC. The variable domain in full, completed from reference TRBV9 and TRBJ2-7, reads DSGVTQTPKHLITATGQRVTLRCSPRSGDLSVYWYQQSLDQGLQFLIQYYNGEERAKGNILERFSAQQFPDLHSELNLSSLELGDSALYFCASSGGQSYEQYFGPGTRLTVT.

This clone was picked up one time. The rearrangement uses TRBV9 and TRBJ2-7; 9 positions match TRBD1. Germline trimming cut 4 bases from V and 0 bases from J; bases unmatched to any gene: 8. The CDR3 is made up of 16 amino acids. In germline, CDR1 is SGDLS, CDR2 YYNGEE. CDR3 in DNA: TGTGCCAGCAGCCCACAGGGGGCGACGTCCTCCTACGAGCAGTACTTC. Protein product: CASSPQGATSSYEQYF.

The chain recombines TRBV6-1 with TRBJ1-4; 7 nucleotides line up with TRBD1. The CDR3 runs 18 residues. J was trimmed by 0 bases and V by 4 bases; bases with no gene match: 11. CDR1 is MNHNS and CDR2 is SASEGT in the germline V gene. As DNA, the CDR3 is TGTGCCAGCAGTGGGAACCGGGACAGAACTGCAACTAATGAAAAACTGTTTTTT. It encodes CASSGNRDRTATNEKLFF.

The V gene is TRBV30, the J gene TRBJ2-2; TRBD2 matches 11 bases. Germline assignment: CDR1 GTSNPN and CDR2 SVGIG (reference sequence). The CDR3 loop spans 15 amino acids. J gave up 9 bases and V 2 bases, and 8 bases lay outside the gene matches. CDR3 in DNA: TGTGCCTGGAGTTCCCCGGGACTAGCGGCCTGGGAGCTGTTTTTT. Translation gives CAWSSPGLAAWELFF.

The chain recombines TRBV6-5 with TRBJ2-7; a weak D match, TRBD1 (6 bases). The CDR3 has 12 amino acids. Trimming cost V 10 bases and J 4 bases, with 14 bases left between them. Germline-derived CDR1 and CDR2 are MNHEY and SVGAGI. CDR3 nucleotide sequence: TGTGCCACCCACGGGACACCTTACGAGCAGTACTTC. This sequence encodes CATHGTPYEQYF.

This clone has a handful of counts. The rearrangement links TRBV5-1 to TRBJ2-3; 7 bases are shared with TRBD1. Germline trimming cut 0 bases from V and 8 bases from J; bases unmatched to any gene: 6. The CDR3 is 14 residues long. The V gene's germline CDR1 is SGHRS and CDR2 YFSETQ. This chain's CDR3 is CASSLGTGQLTQYF. The DNA for the CDR3 is TGCGCCAGCAGCTTGGGGACAGGACAGCTTACGCAGTATTTT.

This clone was seen a few times. The CDR3 spells CASNEITGAGGYTF. The CDR3 DNA reads as TGTGCCAGCAATGAGATTACAGGGGCTGGCGGCTACACCTTC. The chain uses TRBV2 and TRBJ1-2; 7 bases fit TRBD1. The CDR3 covers 14 residues. Germline V lookup: CDR1 SNHLY, CDR2 FYNNEI. The trim removed 7 bases at V and 8 bases at J, leaving 13 bases unmatched.

As to this clone: Distinct nucleotide sequences in the sample also encode this CDR3. This sequence joins TRBV9 and TRBJ1-1, with 7 bases aligning to TRBD1. The germline gives CDR1 SGDLS, CDR2 YYNGEE. Trimming at V came to 2 bases and at J to 1 base, leaving 2 bases not matched to a gene. This CDR3 has 14 residues. CDR3 DNA sequence: TGTGCCAGCAGCGTTTCAGGGGGGAACACTGAAGCTTTCTTT. Translating gives CASSVSGGNTEAFF.

This chain connects TRBV11-2 to TRBJ2-6, with D perhaps matching TRBD1 (6 bases). The CDR3 spans 15 residues. V dropped 2 bases and J dropped 1 base, with 6 bases sitting between them. Germline-derived CDR1 and CDR2 are SGHAT and FQNNGV. The CDR3 DNA sequence: TGTGCCAGCAGCTTAAGGGGGTCTGGGGCCAACGTCCTGACTTTC. Translation: CASSLRGSGANVLTF.

The chain joins TRBV7-3 to TRBJ2-2, with D perhaps TRBD1 (5 bases). The V end lost 2 bases, the J end lost 4 bases, and 8 bases lay between the germline ends. CDR1 and CDR2 (germline): SGHTA, FQGTGA. The CDR3 length is 14 residues. CDR3 residues: CASSLPGFTGELFF. CDR3 nucleotides: TGTGCCAGCAGCTTACCAGGGTTCACCGGGGAGCTGTTTTTT.

The chain combines TRBV15 with TRBJ2-1, with a possible D match to TRBD2 (7 bases). This CDR3 is 16 amino acids long. The V end lost 2 bases, the J end lost 4 bases, and 15 bases lay between the germline ends. CDR1 and CDR2 (germline): LNHNV, YYDKDF (reference sequence). The CDR3 DNA reads TGTGCCACCAGCAGAAGGGGGGAGGGGTTGTACAATGAGCAGTTCTTC. Residues: CATSRRGEGLYNEQFF.

The sample holds a few counts of this clone. The chain carries TRBV9 and TRBJ1-4, with 9 bases that match TRBD1. The ends lost 3 bases at V and 8 bases at J; junction bases unmatched: 5. The V gene's germline CDR1 is SGDLS and CDR2 YYNGEE. This CDR3 is built from 14 residues. The CDR3 nucleotides are TGTGCCAGCAGCGCGACAGGGGGAGGCGAAAAACTGTTTTTT. Residues: CASSATGGGEKLFF.

This chain uses TRBV4-1 with TRBJ1-3; TRBD1 might be the D (6 bases). CDR1 MGHRA and CDR2 YSYEKL come from the germline V gene. This CDR3 spans 16 amino acids. The ends were cut back, 4 bases at V and 2 bases at J, with 15 bases in the middle. In nucleotides, the CDR3 is TGCGCCAGCAGCCCCCGGGACAAAGAAACTGGAAACACCATATATTTT. Its protein product is CASSPRDKETGNTIYF.

The genes are TRBV30 and TRBJ1-6; D is perhaps TRBD1 (6 bases). The CDR3 is 18 amino acids. The germline gives CDR1 GTSNPN, CDR2 SVGIG (reference sequence). With 5 bases removed from V and 0 bases from J, the gap between germline ends came to 20 bases. The CDR3 loop is CAWQNLEGVSSYNSPLHF. The CDR3 nucleotides are TGTGCCTGGCAGAACCTCGAGGGGGTCAGCTCCTATAATTCACCCCTCCACTTT.